The entry below describes one T cell receptor (beta chain). The sample belongs to a study of blood T cell repertoires in COVID-19. At the level of the study: Samples came from the United States, Italy and Spain, spanning acute and convalescent COVID-19. In each case, the material was cDNA or gDNA derived from T cells, B-cell-depleted T cells, or PBMCs.

The germline V gene encodes CDR1 SGHRS and CDR2 YFSETQ. The CDR3 has 16 residues. The ends lost 0 bases at V and 4 bases at J; junction bases unmatched: 5. Sequencing used immunoSEQ multiplex PCR; TCRdb keeps in-frame clones, though not all of them. Here the sample spans about 250,000 clones, nearly 90% being singletons. Input material: PBMCs or T cells enriched from blood (not recorded which). The chain recombines TRBV5-1 with TRBJ2-2; 8 positions match TRBD1. This TCR was sampled from a woman in her twenties or thirties with acute COVID-19. DNA for the CDR3: TGCGCCAGCAGCTTGGAGAGACAGGGGATCACCGGGGAGCTGTTTTTT. Translation: CASSLERQGITGELFF.